What follows are 22 T cell receptor beta chains derived from one specimen sequenced in a study of blood T cell repertoires in COVID-19. Profiling relied on immunoSEQ multiplex PCR, and the TCRdb table lists in-frame clones only, not all of them. The sample lists 190,000 or so clones, 80% to 90% seen once, with over 0.95% in the top ten. What was sequenced was PBMCs or T cells enriched from blood (not recorded which). The receptors shown here come from a man aged 25-40 years who had recovered from COVID-19.

This clone was recorded once. The chain joins TRBV11-2 to TRBJ2-4; no clear D. This CDR3 comprises 13 residues. Per germline, CDR1 SGHAT and CDR2 FQNNGV. The ends were cut back, 1 base at V and 5 bases at J, with 6 bases in the middle. CDR3 DNA sequence: TGTGCCAGCAGCTTAGTCCCCGAAAACATTCAGTACTTC. Protein sequence: CASSLVPENIQYF.

V is TRBV7-9 and J is TRBJ2-3, with TRBD2 matching over 12 bases. The CDR3 contains 18 residues. CDR1 SEHNR and CDR2 FQNEAQ come from the germline V gene (reference sequence). The trim removed 4 bases at V and 1 base at J, leaving 9 bases unmatched. The CDR3 spells CASSSSLAGGPRTDTQYF. As DNA, the CDR3 is TGTGCCAGCAGCTCAAGCCTAGCGGGAGGGCCTCGCACAGATACGCAGTATTTT.

This clone was counted once. The J gene is TRBJ1-2, the V gene TRBV5-1; 11 bases agree with TRBD1. Germline V gene lookup returns CDR1 SGHRS and CDR2 YFSETQ. The CDR3 extends over 15 amino acids. V was clipped by 2 bases and J by 4 bases; unmatched bases: 4. The CDR3 region has the DNA TGCGCCAGCAGCTTCGGACAGGGGGCGCGCTATGGCTACACCTTC. Translated, it gives CASSFGQGARYGYTF.

This sequence joins TRBV6-2 or TRBV6-3 and TRBJ1-5; possibly TRBD1 for D (5 bases). Looked up from germline, CDR1 is MNHEY and CDR2 is SVGEGT. The ends were cut back, 4 bases at V and 3 bases at J, with 10 bases in the middle. The CDR3 runs 14 residues. The CDR3: CASSFFRDNQPQHF. In nucleotides, the CDR3 is TGTGCCAGCAGTTTTTTCAGGGACAATCAGCCCCAGCATTTT.

The chain is built from TRBV15 and TRBJ2-4, with D hard to call. Germline CDR1 reads LNHNV; CDR2 reads YYDKDF (reference sequence). The V end was cut by 0 bases, the J end by 3 bases, with 6 bases between. The CDR3 loop spans 14 amino acids. CDR3 sequence: CATSREGSKNIQYF. The DNA of the CDR3 is TGTGCCACCAGCAGAGAGGGCAGCAAAAACATTCAGTACTTC. Variable domain in full (rest from reference TRBV15 and TRBJ2-4): DAMVIQNPRYQVTQFGKPVTLSCSQTLNHNVMYWYQQKSSQAPKLLFHYYDKDFNNEADTPDNFQSRRPNTSFCFLDIRSPGLGDTAMYLCATSREGSKNIQYFGAGTRLSVL.

The rearrangement uses TRBV5-6 and TRBJ1-2, with D tentatively TRBD1 (5 bases). Germline CDR1 and CDR2: SGHDT and YYEEEE. The CDR3 extends over 16 amino acids. Trimming cost V 4 bases and J 3 bases, with 19 bases left between them. CDR3 nucleotide sequence: TGTGCCAGCAGCCTCGCGGTCAGGGATTCGCACTATGGCTACACCTTC. Encoded protein: CASSLAVRDSHYGYTF.

The chain is built from TRBV30 and TRBJ2-1; D is undetermined. The CDR3 extends over 14 amino acids. The germline V gene has CDR1 GTSNPN and CDR2 SVGIG (reference sequence). V was trimmed by 2 bases and J by 0 bases, leaving 8 bases between them. CDR3 sequence reads: CAWSWSSSYNEQFF. For the CDR3, the DNA is TGTGCCTGGAGTTGGAGTAGCTCCTACAATGAGCAGTTCTTC.

The J gene is TRBJ2-5, the V gene TRBV5-1, with 10 nucleotides matching TRBD1. CDR1 SGHRS and CDR2 YFSETQ come from the germline V gene. Losses at the gene ends were 4 bases for V and 3 bases for J; bases not matched to a gene: 3. CDR3 length: 14 amino acids. CDR3 in amino acids: CASSPGTGEETQYF. CDR3 DNA: TGCGCCAGCAGCCCCGGGACAGGGGAAGAGACCCAGTACTTC.

This rearrangement joins TRBV5-1 to TRBJ2-7; 7 positions agree with TRBD2. CDR3 length: 16 amino acids. Looked up from germline, CDR1 is SGHRS and CDR2 is YFSETQ. Germline trimming cut 0 bases from V and 0 bases from J; bases unmatched to any gene: 6. CDR3 coding DNA: TGCGCCAGCAGCTTGGAGGGAGGGCCCCTCTCCTACGAGCAGTACTTC. This encodes CASSLEGGPLSYEQYF.

This rearrangement joins TRBV6-2 or TRBV6-3 to TRBJ1-2; the match to TRBD1 covers 10 bases. From germline, CDR1 is MNHEY and CDR2 SVGEGT. After removal of 4 bases from V and 6 bases from J, the junction contained 8 bases not matched to a gene. The CDR3 runs to 15 residues. The CDR3 DNA follows: TGTGCCAGCAGTTCCTCCATGGACAGGGGGAATGGCTACACCTTC. This encodes CASSSSMDRGNGYTF.

This clone was detected only once. This chain links TRBV7-9 with TRBJ2-3, with D tentatively TRBD2 (6 bases). The CDR3 loop spans 15 amino acids. The germline V and J ends were trimmed by 4 bases and 2 bases, with 13 bases remaining between them. Germline CDR1 SEHNR, CDR2 FQNEAQ (reference sequence). CDR3 nucleotide sequence: TGTGCCAGCAGCTCCGCGGGGTTCCCCACAGATACGCAGTATTTT. It yields the protein CASSSAGFPTDTQYF.

This chain uses TRBV18 with TRBJ1-5; TRBD1 aligns across 8 bases. The CDR3 consists of 14 residues. With V trimmed by 5 bases and J by 5 bases, 5 bases remained unmatched. Germline CDR1 is KGHSH and CDR2 is LQKENI. CDR3 sequence: CASSTQGADQPQHF. CDR3 DNA sequence: TGTGCCAGCTCAACGCAGGGGGCCGATCAGCCCCAGCATTTT.

This chain connects TRBV9 to TRBJ1-2, with 10 bases identical to TRBD1. Germline CDR1 and CDR2: SGDLS and YYNGEE. V lost 4 bases to trimming and J lost 2 bases; unmatched junction nucleotides: 5. The CDR3 spans 15 residues. Written as DNA, the CDR3 is TGTGCCAGCAGCTCAGGGGACAGGGGAAACTATGGCTACACCTTC. Amino acid sequence: CASSSGDRGNYGYTF.

This sequence joins TRBV18 and TRBJ1-3; 11 bases align to TRBD1. Trimming took 5 bases from V and 1 from J; bases not matched to a gene: 4. The CDR3 loop spans 16 amino acids. Germline V lookup: CDR1 KGHSH, CDR2 LQKENI. The CDR3 region is CASSAGTGGSGNTIYF. CDR3 nucleotides: TGTGCCAGCTCAGCTGGGACAGGGGGATCTGGAAACACCATATATTTT.

The chain joins TRBV11-2 to TRBJ2-2; 9 bases are shared with TRBD1. Germline trimming cut 1 base from V and 7 bases from J; bases unmatched to any gene: 10. CDR1 and CDR2 from the germline V gene are SGHAT and FQNNGV. The CDR3 length is 17 residues. This CDR3 reads CASSLGFGQGRGGELFF. The CDR3, as DNA: TGTGCCAGCAGCTTAGGGTTCGGACAGGGGAGAGGCGGGGAGCTGTTTTTT.

The chain carries TRBV6-5 and TRBJ1-5; 9 bases are shared with TRBD1. Germline lookup yields CDR1 MNHEY and CDR2 SVGAGI. The CDR3 has 15 amino acids. Trimming took 7 bases from V and 4 from J; bases not matched to a gene: 8. The CDR3 protein is CASKTGGTLNQPQHF. The CDR3 bases are TGTGCCAGCAAGACAGGGGGGACTCTTAATCAGCCCCAGCATTTT.

This clone was detected only once. Compared with germline, one end of the junction differs, possibly owing to a read error. The chain has TRBV7-7 and TRBJ1-1, with no clear D. The CDR3 has 13 residues. The germline V gene encodes CDR1 SSHAT and CDR2 FNYEAQ (reference sequence). CDR3 in DNA: TGTGCTAGCAGACGGGCCTCGGGGACTGAAGCTTTCTTT. Protein: CASRRASGTEAFF.

The rearrangement uses TRBV7-2 and TRBJ2-1, with 9 bases matching TRBD1. Trimming removed 2 bases from V and 5 bases from J; junction bases left unmatched: 7. This CDR3 is 16 amino acids long. The V gene's germline CDR1 is SGHTA and CDR2 FQGNSA. CDR3 amino acids: CASSLRGQGFNNEQFF. CDR3 in DNA: TGTGCCAGCAGCTTACGAGGACAGGGGTTCAACAATGAGCAGTTCTTC.

J is TRBJ2-1 and V is TRBV14; 11 nucleotides match TRBD1. From germline, CDR1 is SGHDN and CDR2 FVKESK. The CDR3 runs to 17 residues. Unmatched junction bases numbered 11, after V lost 3 bases and J lost 7 bases. The chain's CDR3 is CASSHDPRDRGWNEQFF. CDR3 sequence (DNA): TGTGCCAGCAGCCACGATCCCCGGGACAGGGGGTGGAATGAGCAGTTCTTC.

V is TRBV5-4 and J is TRBJ2-5; maybe TRBD1 (5 bases). V lost 4 bases and J lost 0, with 10 bases in between. CDR1 and CDR2 (germline): SGHNT, YYREEE (reference sequence). The CDR3 consists of 14 residues. DNA of the CDR3: TGTGCCAGCAGCCGACAGCTGTACCAAGAGACCCAGTACTTC. This sequence encodes CASSRQLYQETQYF.

The chain combines TRBV4-3 with TRBJ1-1; the D gene is possibly TRBD1 (5 bases). The V gene lost 6 bases and the J gene lost 10 bases, with 18 bases spanning the gap. The CDR3 consists of 13 residues. CDR1 LGHNA and CDR2 YSLEER come from the germline V gene. CDR3 protein: CASSSTGPGGAFF. In DNA, the CDR3 is TGCGCCAGCAGTTCTACGGGACCGGGAGGAGCTTTCTTT.

V is TRBV5-4 and J is TRBJ1-2; 9 bases align to TRBD1. CDR1 and CDR2 from the germline V gene are SGHNT and YYREEE (reference sequence). This CDR3 has 15 amino acids. The V and J ends lost 1 base and 2 bases, in that order; junction bases with no gene match: 3. The CDR3 nucleotides are TGTGCCAGCAGCTTGAGGACAGGGGCAAACTATGGCTACACCTTC. Protein: CASSLRTGANYGYTF.